This TCR beta chain was recovered during a study of T cells in women clearing cervical HPV infection (dated by TCRdb to 2016 to 2018). A note on the overall study: The cases were around 23 women with histologically confirmed HPV16-related CIN3 or worse, and 2 of those women had invasive cancers. The parent cohort enrolled about 9,900 women aged 18 or older in Guanacaste, Costa Rica, in 1993 to 1994 and followed the women for roughly seven years. The 20 to 25 controls were women who cleared a single incident HPV16 infection within 12 months without developing precancer or cancer. For cases, the median interval between lesion detection and blood sampling was over 130 days, with an interquartile range of about 85 to 210 days. As quality controls, five blinded duplicates were added to each group, bringing the total to approximately 60 samples made up of 50 or so participants and about ten replicates. Cases and controls were matched on age within five years and on year of sample collection. An exploratory proof-of-principle case-control study, nested within the Guanacaste HPV Natural History Study in Costa Rica, was conducted to compare TCR repertoires across cervical HPV16 outcomes. HLA typing was available for only a few women, so HLA type could not be excluded as a confounder. Blood from cases was drawn at the visit where the lesion was first identified, while blood from controls was drawn once the infection was no longer detected. Median age was 34 years in cases versus roughly 37 in controls, and baseline characteristics did not differ significantly.

Using the immunoSEQ assay, multiplex PCR amplified TCR beta CDR3 regions from an average of approximately 1,100 ng of genomic DNA per sample. The assay corrected primer bias using a complete synthetic TCR repertoire to establish an amplification baseline. The amplicons were sequenced on the Illumina platform. In the paper's pipeline: Error correction of the sequences involved clustering with frequency ratios plus a modified nearest-neighbor algorithm, after which the sequences were analyzed in the immunoSEQ Analyzer using IMGT gene definitions. TCR richness and evenness were averaged over 20 rarefaction repeats at each rarefaction depth, excluding samples with fewer sequences than the depth. Wilcoxon rank sum tests with FDR correction were used to compare relative abundances of V, D and J genes between the groups. In the blinded duplicates, the intraclass correlation was approximately 96% for TCR richness and averaged about 80% across roughly 70 gene segments. The immuneACCESS repertoire file appears here via TCRdb, limited to in-frame rearrangements. These files lack a portion of the clones; in checked studies, under half of the deficit traces to unresolved V genes, and the cause of the others is not known. V and J calls and clone size are copied from that table; D and trimming were computed from the DNA. The table held for this sample gives approximately 35,000 clones. The top ten clonotypes cover 7.8% of the sample.

V was cut back by 8 bases and J by 2 bases, leaving a gap of 18 bases between them. CDR1 and CDR2 are read off the germline V gene as SQVTM and ANQGSEA. The CDR3 measures 14 amino acids from cysteine to phenylalanine. Only the CDR3 bases that were read are kept: 33 of them, in frame from base 1. Every participant had a single incident cervical HPV16 infection, and women with prevalent HPV16 infections were excluded. Cervical HPV DNA was detected by MY09/MY11 PCR, and genotyping was performed by dot-blot hybridization. Fifteen mL of heparinized blood were centrifuged, and the buffy coat was split into aliquots, frozen at -30 degrees C, and then kept at -80 degrees C. QIAGEN kits were used to extract genomic DNA from buffy coat specimens. This clone is medium-sized (0.01 to 0.1%) by frequency; its count is not recorded. It has no known antigen specificity. Read coverage stops 3 residues before the CDR3 terminus; the germline J gene supplies the remainder.

General conclusions and limits of the study: T-cell numbers per sample were unknown, so richness differences could reflect varying T-cell content rather than repertoire biology. Cases had lower TRBV6-7 relative abundance than controls (approximately 0.11% versus 0.16%; Bonferroni P = 0.0008). The cross-sectional design could not show whether associations preceded infection or resulted from it; effector/memory subsets and HPV-specific T cells were not isolated. TCR repertoire richness was significantly higher in CIN3+ cases than in controls across sequencing depths, while evenness did not differ. Cases were distinguished from controls with an estimated AUC of roughly 0.82 by random forest classifiers combining richness and V gene abundances.

The rearrangement joined TRBV29-1 to TRBJ1-2; tentative D gene TRBD1, with 5 bases matching. The sequencing input was blood buffy coat. The receptor was derived from a woman between 18 and 75 years old with a cervical HPV16 infection that either progressed to CIN3+ or cleared (not recorded which). CDR3 DNA, as far as it was read: TGCAGCATTAAGTTGCAGGGAGGGAACTATGGC. The translation is CSIKLQGGNYG. The whole CDR3 protein is CSIKLQGGNYGYTF.